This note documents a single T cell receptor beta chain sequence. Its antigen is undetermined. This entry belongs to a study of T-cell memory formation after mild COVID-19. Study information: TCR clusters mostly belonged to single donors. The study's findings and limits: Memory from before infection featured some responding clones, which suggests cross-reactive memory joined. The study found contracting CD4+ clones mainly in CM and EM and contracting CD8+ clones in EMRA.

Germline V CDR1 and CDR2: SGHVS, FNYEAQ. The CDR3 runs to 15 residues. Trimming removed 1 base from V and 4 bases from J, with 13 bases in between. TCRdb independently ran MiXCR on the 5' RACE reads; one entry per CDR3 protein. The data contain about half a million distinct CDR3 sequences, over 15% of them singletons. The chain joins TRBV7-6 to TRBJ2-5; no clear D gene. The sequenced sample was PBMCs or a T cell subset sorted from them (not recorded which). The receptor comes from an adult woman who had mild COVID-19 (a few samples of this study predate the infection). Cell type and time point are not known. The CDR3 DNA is TGTGCCAGCAGCTTAGTGGGCCGACTGGGAGAGACCCAGTACTTC. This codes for CASSLVGRLGETQYF.